This is a list of T cell receptor beta chains from one sample in a study of type 1 and type 2 diabetes patients. MiXCR was run by TCRdb on the multiplex PCR reads, yielding one entry per CDR3 protein. The data show 270,000 or so distinct CDR3 sequences, around 47% seen once. Sequenced input: peripheral blood mononuclear cells (PBMCs). These receptors originate from a man in his late teens or twenties with type 2 diabetes. Each CDR3 is given with its conserved first and last residue. Each record gives: J gene, CDR3 length, V gene, D gene, clone size, CDR3 DNA, CDR3 protein. The D gene is left open where the match is weak. Clone size is shown for a subset of rows, as once, few, many or a class of expanded clone.

j_gene: TRBJ1-2; len: 13; v_gene: TRBV19; d_gene: -; abundance: few; CDR3nt: TGTGCCAGTAGTCCTGACGGGTTTTACGGCTACACCTTC; CDR3aa: CASSPDGFYGYTF
j_gene: TRBJ2-7; len: 15; v_gene: TRBV11-2; d_gene: TRBD1; abundance: -; CDR3nt: TGTGCCAGCAGCTTATTAAAGGACAGGGTTATCGAGCAGTACTTC; CDR3aa: CASSLLKDRVIEQYF
j_gene: TRBJ2-1; len: 12; v_gene: TRBV29-1; d_gene: -; abundance: -; CDR3nt: TGCAGCGTCGAATCCCTTTACAATGAGCAGTTCTTC; CDR3aa: CSVESLYNEQFF
j_gene: TRBJ2-1; len: 15; v_gene: TRBV18; d_gene: TRBD1; abundance: once; CDR3nt: TGTGCCAGCTCACTAGACAGGGGGCGCATGAGTGAGCAGTTCTTC; CDR3aa: CASSLDRGRMSEQFF
j_gene: TRBJ1-2; len: 18; v_gene: TRBV20-1; d_gene: -; abundance: -; CDR3nt: TGCAGCTCTCGTGGTGCTTTTTCCCGGGACCGAGAGTACTATGGCTACACCTTC; CDR3aa: CSSRGAFSRDREYYGYTF
j_gene: TRBJ1-6; len: 15; v_gene: TRBV20-1; d_gene: -; abundance: -; CDR3nt: TGCAGTGCTAGAGGCGAGCCGAGGGATAATTCACCCCTCCACTTT; CDR3aa: CSARGEPRDNSPLHF
j_gene: TRBJ1-2; len: 12; v_gene: TRBV19; d_gene: -; abundance: few; CDR3nt: TGTGCCAGTAGTATGTCCGGGTATGGCTACACCTTC; CDR3aa: CASSMSGYGYTF
j_gene: TRBJ2-7; len: 13; v_gene: TRBV14; d_gene: -; abundance: -; CDR3nt: TGTGCCAGCAGCCTTCACACTATTTACGAGCAGTACTTC; CDR3aa: CASSLHTIYEQYF
j_gene: TRBJ2-7; len: 13; v_gene: TRBV20-1; d_gene: -; abundance: few; CDR3nt: TGCAGTGCTAGAGATGAGACCCGCTACGAGCAGTACTTC; CDR3aa: CSARDETRYEQYF
j_gene: TRBJ2-1; len: 15; v_gene: TRBV2; d_gene: TRBD1; abundance: many; CDR3nt: TGTGCCAGCAGCGCGGGACAGGGGTCCTACAATGAGCAGTTCTTC; CDR3aa: CASSAGQGSYNEQFF
j_gene: TRBJ2-1; len: 12; v_gene: TRBV10-1; d_gene: -; abundance: once; CDR3nt: TGCGCCAGCAGTGAGTCGACGACCGAGCAGTTCTTC; CDR3aa: CASSESTTEQFF